The rows below give T cell receptor beta chains drawn from one sample of a study of T cell repertoires in cytomegalovirus infection. No antigen is known for these receptors. TCRdb re-called the reads with MiXCR, one entry per CDR3 protein. Of roughly 310,000 distinct CDR3 sequences in the sample, roughly 29% were seen once. This material consisted of cultured PBMCs, taken from culture after CMV antigen stimulation. The receptors here all came from a human donor in good health (CMV status not recorded). Some clones in this sample may be carry-over from other donors' samples. Each CDR3 is given with its conserved first and last residue. A D gene is named only where the DNA matches it firmly. Only part of the rows carry a size: once, few, many, or a class if the clone is expanded.

abundance: many; d_gene: NA; v_gene: TRBV28; len: 17; j_gene: TRBJ2-2; CDR3aa: CASSTQISAMNTGELFF; CDR3nt: TGTGCCAGCAGTACCCAGATTTCGGCGATGAACACCGGGGAGCTGTTTTTT
abundance: many; d_gene: NA; v_gene: TRBV6-2/TRBV6-3; len: 12; j_gene: TRBJ2-7; CDR3aa: CASSYQGYEQYF; CDR3nt: TGTGCCAGCAGTTACCAGGGCTACGAGCAGTACTTC
abundance: NA; d_gene: NA; v_gene: TRBV15; len: 13; j_gene: TRBJ1-2; CDR3aa: CATSRALLGGYTF; CDR3nt: TGTGCCACCAGCAGGGCACTGTTGGGCGGCTACACCTTC
abundance: many; d_gene: NA; v_gene: TRBV12-3/TRBV12-4; len: 13; j_gene: TRBJ1-1; CDR3aa: CASSLALNTEAFF; CDR3nt: TGTGCCAGCAGTTTAGCCCTTAACACTGAAGCTTTCTTT
abundance: few; d_gene: TRBD2; v_gene: TRBV24-1; len: 18; j_gene: TRBJ2-5; CDR3aa: CATSDLRERTSGQETQYF; CDR3nt: TGTGCCACCAGTGATTTGCGGGAACGGACTAGCGGCCAAGAGACCCAGTACTTC
abundance: NA; d_gene: NA; v_gene: TRBV6-2/TRBV6-3; len: 13; j_gene: TRBJ1-4; CDR3aa: CASALVMGEKLFF; CDR3nt: TGTGCCTCGGCTCTTGTTATGGGTGAAAAACTGTTTTTT
abundance: few; d_gene: NA; v_gene: TRBV7-2; len: 15; j_gene: TRBJ1-2; CDR3aa: CASSPPPQGVYGYTF; CDR3nt: TGTGCCAGCAGCCCACCCCCCCAGGGTGTCTATGGCTACACCTTC
abundance: medium-sized; d_gene: TRBD1; v_gene: TRBV11-3; len: 14; j_gene: TRBJ2-7; CDR3aa: CASSPGDRDYEQYF; CDR3nt: TGTGCCAGCAGCCCAGGGGACAGGGACTACGAGCAGTACTTC
abundance: few; d_gene: NA; v_gene: TRBV7-3; len: 14; j_gene: TRBJ1-6; CDR3aa: CASSSGTINSPLHF; CDR3nt: TGTGCCAGCAGCTCAGGGACTATCAATTCACCCCTCCACTTT
abundance: few; d_gene: NA; v_gene: TRBV6-6; len: 13; j_gene: TRBJ2-1; CDR3aa: CASSYSSYNEQFF; CDR3nt: TGTGCCAGCAGTTACTCTTCCTACAATGAGCAGTTCTTC
abundance: many; d_gene: NA; v_gene: TRBV7-2; len: 13; j_gene: TRBJ2-7; CDR3aa: CASSPFVPYEQYF; CDR3nt: TGTGCCAGCAGCCCTTTCGTACCCTACGAGCAGTACTTC
abundance: NA; d_gene: NA; v_gene: TRBV6-2/TRBV6-3; len: 15; j_gene: TRBJ1-1; CDR3aa: CASSSGLNGNTEAFF; CDR3nt: TGTGCCAGCAGTTCTGGGCTAAACGGGAACACTGAAGCTTTCTTT
abundance: NA; d_gene: TRBD2; v_gene: TRBV28; len: 16; j_gene: TRBJ2-7; CDR3aa: CASSSILAGALIEQYF; CDR3nt: TGTGCCAGCAGTTCGATATTAGCGGGAGCTTTAATCGAGCAGTACTTC